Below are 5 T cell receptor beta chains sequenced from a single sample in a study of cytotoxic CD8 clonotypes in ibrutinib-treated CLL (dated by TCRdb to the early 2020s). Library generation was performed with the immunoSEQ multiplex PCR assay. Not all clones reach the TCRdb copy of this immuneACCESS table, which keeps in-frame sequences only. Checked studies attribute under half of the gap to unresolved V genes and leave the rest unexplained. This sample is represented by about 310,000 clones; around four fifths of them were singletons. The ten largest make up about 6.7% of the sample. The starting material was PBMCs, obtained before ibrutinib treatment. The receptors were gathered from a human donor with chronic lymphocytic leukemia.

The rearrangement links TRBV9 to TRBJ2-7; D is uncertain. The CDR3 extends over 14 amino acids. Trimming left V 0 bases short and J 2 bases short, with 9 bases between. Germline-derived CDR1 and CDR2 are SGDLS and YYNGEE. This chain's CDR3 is CASSVVAGTYEQYF. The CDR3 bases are TGTGCCAGCAGCGTAGTAGCAGGAACCTACGAGCAGTACTTC.

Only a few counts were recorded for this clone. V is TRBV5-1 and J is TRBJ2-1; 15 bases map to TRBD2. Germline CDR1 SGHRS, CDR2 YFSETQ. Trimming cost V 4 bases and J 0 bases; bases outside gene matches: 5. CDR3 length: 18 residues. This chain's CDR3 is CASSTGLAGGRSYNEQFF. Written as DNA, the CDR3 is TGCGCCAGCAGCACGGGACTAGCGGGAGGACGCTCCTACAATGAGCAGTTCTTC.

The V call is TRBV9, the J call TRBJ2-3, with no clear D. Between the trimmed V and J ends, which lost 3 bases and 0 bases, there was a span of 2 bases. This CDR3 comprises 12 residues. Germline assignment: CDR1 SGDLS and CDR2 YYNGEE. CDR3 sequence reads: CASSASTDTQYF. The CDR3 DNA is TGTGCCAGCAGCGCAAGCACAGATACGCAGTATTTT. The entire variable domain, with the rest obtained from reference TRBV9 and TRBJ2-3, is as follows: DSGVTQTPKHLITATGQRVTLRCSPRSGDLSVYWYQQSLDQGLQFLIQYYNGEERAKGNILERFSAQQFPDLHSELNLSSLELGDSALYFCASSASTDTQYFGPGTRLTVL.

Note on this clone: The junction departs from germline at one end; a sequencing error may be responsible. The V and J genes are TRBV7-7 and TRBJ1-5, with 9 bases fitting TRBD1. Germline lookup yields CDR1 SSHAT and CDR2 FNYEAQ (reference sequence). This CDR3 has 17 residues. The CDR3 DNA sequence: TGTGCTAGCAGCCCGAGGGTGGACAGGGGTTGTAATCAGCCCCAGCATTTT. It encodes CASSPRVDRGCNQPQHF. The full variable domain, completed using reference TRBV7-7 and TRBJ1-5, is GAGVSQSPRYKVTKRGQDVTLRCDPISSHATLYWYQQALGQGPEFLTYFNYEAQPDKSGLPSDRFSAERPEGSISTLTIQRTEQRDSAMYRCASSPRVDRGCNQPQHFGDGTRLSIL.

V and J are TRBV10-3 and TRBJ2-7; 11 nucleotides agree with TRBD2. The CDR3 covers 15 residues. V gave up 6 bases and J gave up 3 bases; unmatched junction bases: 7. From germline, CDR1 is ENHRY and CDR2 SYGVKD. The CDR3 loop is CAIRGELAGVYEQYF. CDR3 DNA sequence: TGTGCCATCAGGGGGGAACTAGCGGGAGTCTACGAGCAGTACTTC.